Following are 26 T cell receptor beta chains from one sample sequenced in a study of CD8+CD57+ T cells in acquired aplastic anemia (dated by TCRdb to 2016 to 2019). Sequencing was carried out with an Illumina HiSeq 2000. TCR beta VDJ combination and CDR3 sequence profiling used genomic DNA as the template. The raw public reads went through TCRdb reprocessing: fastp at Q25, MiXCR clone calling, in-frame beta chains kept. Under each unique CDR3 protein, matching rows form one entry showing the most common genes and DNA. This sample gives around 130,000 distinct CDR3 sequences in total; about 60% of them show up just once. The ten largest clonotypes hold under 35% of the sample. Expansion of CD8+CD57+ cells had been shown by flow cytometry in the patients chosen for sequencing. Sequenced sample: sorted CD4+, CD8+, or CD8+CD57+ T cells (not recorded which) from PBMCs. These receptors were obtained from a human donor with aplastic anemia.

DNA of the CDR3: TGTGCCAGCAGCGTAGACCTAGCGGGGGGGCGGCAAGAGACCCAGTACTTC. Translation: CASSVDLAGGRQETQYF. The V call is TRBV9, the J call TRBJ2-5; 12 bases line up with TRBD2. Germline CDR1 SGDLS, CDR2 YYNGEE. The CDR3 is 17 residues long. Germline trimming cut 0 bases from V and 2 bases from J; bases unmatched to any gene: 5.

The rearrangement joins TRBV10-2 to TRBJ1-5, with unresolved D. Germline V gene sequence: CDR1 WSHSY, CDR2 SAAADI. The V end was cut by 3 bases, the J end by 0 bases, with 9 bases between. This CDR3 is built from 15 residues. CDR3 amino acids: CASSDFIPSNQPQHF. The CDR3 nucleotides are TGCGCCAGCAGTGACTTCATACCTAGCAATCAGCCCCAGCATTTT.

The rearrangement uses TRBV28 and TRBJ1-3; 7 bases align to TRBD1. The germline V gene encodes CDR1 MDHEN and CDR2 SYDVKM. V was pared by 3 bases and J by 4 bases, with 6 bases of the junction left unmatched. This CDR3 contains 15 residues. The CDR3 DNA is TGTGCCAGCAGTTTCAAGGGGGCAAGGGGAAACACCATATATTTT. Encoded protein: CASSFKGARGNTIYF.

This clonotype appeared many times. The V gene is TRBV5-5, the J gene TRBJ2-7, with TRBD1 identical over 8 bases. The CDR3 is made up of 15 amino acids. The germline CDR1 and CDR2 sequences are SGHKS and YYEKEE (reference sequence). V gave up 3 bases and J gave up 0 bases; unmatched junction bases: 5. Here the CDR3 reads CASSSGTGYSYEQYF. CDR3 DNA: TGTGCCAGCAGCTCCGGGACAGGATACTCCTACGAGCAGTACTTC. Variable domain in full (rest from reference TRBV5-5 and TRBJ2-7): DAGVTQSPTHLIKTRGQQVTLRCSPISGHKSVSWYQQVLGQGPQFIFQYYEKEERGRGNFPDRFSARQFPNYSSELNVNALLLGDSALYLCASSSGTGYSYEQYFGPGTRLTVT.

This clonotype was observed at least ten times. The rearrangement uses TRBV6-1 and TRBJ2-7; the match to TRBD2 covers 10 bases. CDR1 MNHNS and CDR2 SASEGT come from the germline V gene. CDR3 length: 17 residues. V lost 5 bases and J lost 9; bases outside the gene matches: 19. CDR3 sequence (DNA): TGTGCCAGCAGTATCACCGGGACTAGCGCCTCGGGCCGCGGGCAGTACTTC. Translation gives CASSITGTSASGRGQYF.

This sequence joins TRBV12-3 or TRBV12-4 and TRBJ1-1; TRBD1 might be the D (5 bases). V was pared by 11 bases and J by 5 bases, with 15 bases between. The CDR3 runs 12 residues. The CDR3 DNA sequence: TGTGCCTGGGGGGAGCGGAGGACTGAAGCTTTCTTT. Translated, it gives CAWGERRTEAFF.

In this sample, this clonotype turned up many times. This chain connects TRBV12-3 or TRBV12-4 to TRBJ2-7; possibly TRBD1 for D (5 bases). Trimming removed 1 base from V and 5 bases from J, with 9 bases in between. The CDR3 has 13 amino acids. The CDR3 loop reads CASSLGQGHEQYF. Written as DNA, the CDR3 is TGTGCCAGCAGTTTAGGGCAGGGTCACGAGCAGTACTTC.

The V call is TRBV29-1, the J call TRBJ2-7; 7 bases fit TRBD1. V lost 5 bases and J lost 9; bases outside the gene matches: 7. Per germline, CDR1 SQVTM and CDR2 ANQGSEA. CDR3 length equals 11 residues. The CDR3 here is CSVYGQVGQYF. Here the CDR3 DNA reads TGCAGCGTTTATGGACAGGTGGGGCAGTACTTC.

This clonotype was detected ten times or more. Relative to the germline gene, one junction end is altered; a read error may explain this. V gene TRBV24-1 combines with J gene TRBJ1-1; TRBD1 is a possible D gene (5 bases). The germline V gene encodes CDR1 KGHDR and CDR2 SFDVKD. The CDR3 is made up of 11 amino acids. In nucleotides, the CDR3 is TGTGCCGCCAGTGACGGGGGTGAAGCTTTCTTT. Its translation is CAASDGGEAFF.

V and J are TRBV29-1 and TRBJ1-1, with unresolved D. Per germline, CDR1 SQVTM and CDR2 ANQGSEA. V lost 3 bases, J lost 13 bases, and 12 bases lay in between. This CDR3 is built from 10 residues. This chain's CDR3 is CSVEFLDGFF. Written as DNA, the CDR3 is TGCAGCGTTGAGTTTTTGGACGGTTTCTTT.

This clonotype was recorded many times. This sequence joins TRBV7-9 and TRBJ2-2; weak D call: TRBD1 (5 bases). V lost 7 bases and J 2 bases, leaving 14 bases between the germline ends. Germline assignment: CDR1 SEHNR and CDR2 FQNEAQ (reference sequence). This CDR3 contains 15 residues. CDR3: CASKRTQGNTGELFF. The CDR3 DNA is TGTGCCAGCAAAAGGACACAAGGAAACACCGGGGAGCTGTTTTTT. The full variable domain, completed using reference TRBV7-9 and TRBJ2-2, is DTGVSQNPRHKITKRGQNVTFRCDPISEHNRLYWYRQTLGQGPEFLTYFQNEAQLEKSRLLSDRFSAERPKGSFSTLEIQRTEQGDSAMYLCASKRTQGNTGELFFGEGSRLTVL.

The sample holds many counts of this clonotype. CDR3 amino acids: CASSSTREQFF. CDR3 nucleotides: TGTGCCAGCAGCTCGACTCGCGAGCAGTTCTTC. This chain joins TRBV5-6 and TRBJ2-1; D gene uncertain. This CDR3 comprises 11 residues. Germline CDR1 and CDR2: SGHDT and YYEEEE. The V and J ends lost 3 bases and 10 bases respectively, with 8 bases between them.

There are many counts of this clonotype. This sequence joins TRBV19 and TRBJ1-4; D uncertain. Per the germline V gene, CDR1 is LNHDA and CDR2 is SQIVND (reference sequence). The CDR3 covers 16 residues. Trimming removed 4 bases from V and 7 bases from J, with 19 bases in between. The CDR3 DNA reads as TGTGCCAGTAGTACCAACCCGTGGGTTATGGGTGAAAAACTGTTTTTT. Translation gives CASSTNPWVMGEKLFF. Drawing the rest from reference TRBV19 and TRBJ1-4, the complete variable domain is DGGITQSPKYLFRKEGQNVTLSCEQNLNHDAMYWYRQDPGQGLRLIYYSQIVNDFQKGDIAEGYSVSREKKESFPLTVTSAQKNPTAFYLCASSTNPWVMGEKLFFGSGTQLSVL.

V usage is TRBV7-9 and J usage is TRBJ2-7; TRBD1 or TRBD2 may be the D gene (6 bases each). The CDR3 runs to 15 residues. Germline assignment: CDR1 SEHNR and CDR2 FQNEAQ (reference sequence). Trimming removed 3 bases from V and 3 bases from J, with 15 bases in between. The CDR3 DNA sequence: TGTGCCAGCAGCTTTAGGGACTGGGGGCTCTACGAGCAGTACTTC. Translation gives CASSFRDWGLYEQYF.

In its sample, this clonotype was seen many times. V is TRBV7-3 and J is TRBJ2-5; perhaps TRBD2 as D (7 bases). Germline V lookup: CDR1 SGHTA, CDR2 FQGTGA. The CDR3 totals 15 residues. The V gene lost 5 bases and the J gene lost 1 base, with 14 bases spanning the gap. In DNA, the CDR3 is TGTGCCAGCAGCGCGGCGGGGGCCCCCCAAGAGACCCAGTACTTC. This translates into CASSAAGAPQETQYF. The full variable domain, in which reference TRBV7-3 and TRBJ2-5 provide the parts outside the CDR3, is GAGVSQTPSNKVTEKGKYVELRCDPISGHTALYWYRQSLGQGPEFLIYFQGTGAADDSGLPNDRFFAVRPEGSVSTLKIQRTERGDSAVYLCASSAAGAPQETQYFGPGTRLLVL.

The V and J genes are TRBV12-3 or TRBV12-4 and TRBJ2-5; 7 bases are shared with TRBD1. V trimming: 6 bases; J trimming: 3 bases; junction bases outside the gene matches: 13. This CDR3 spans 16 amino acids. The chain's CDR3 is CASSYHNTGAEETQYF. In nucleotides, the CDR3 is TGTGCCAGCAGCTACCACAATACAGGGGCGGAAGAGACCCAGTACTTC.

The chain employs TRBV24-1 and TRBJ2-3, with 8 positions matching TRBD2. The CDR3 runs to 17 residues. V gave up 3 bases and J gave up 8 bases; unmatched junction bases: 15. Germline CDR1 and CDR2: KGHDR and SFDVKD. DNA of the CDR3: TGTGCCACCAGTGATCCAGGGGCGGGAGGAAGTGTTGGTACGCAGTATTTT. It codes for CATSDPGAGGSVGTQYF.

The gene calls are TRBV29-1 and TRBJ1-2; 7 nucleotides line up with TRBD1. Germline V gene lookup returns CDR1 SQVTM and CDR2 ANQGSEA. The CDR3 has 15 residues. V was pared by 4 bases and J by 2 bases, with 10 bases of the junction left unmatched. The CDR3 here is CSVVGQGVGNYGYTF. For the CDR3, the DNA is TGCAGCGTTGTAGGGCAGGGGGTCGGAAACTATGGCTACACCTTC.

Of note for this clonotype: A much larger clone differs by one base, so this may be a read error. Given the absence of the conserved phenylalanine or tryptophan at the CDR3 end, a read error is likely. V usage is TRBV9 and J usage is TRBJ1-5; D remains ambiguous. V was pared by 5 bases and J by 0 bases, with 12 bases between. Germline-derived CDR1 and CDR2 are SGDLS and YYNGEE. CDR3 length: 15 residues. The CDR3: CASRPGQGSNQPQHL. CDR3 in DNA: TGTGCCAGCAGGCCCGGCCAAGGTAGCAATCAGCCCCAGCATCTT.

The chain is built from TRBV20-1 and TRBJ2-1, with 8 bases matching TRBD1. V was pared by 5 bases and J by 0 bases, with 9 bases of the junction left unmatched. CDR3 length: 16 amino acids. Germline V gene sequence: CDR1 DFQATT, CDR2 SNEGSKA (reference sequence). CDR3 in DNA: TGCAGTGCTGAACACCAGGGGGCGAGCTCCTACAATGAGCAGTTCTTC. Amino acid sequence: CSAEHQGASSYNEQFF.

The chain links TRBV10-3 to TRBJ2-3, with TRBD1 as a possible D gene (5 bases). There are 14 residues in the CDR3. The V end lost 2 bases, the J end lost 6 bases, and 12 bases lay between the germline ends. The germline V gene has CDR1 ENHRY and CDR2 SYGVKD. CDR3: CAISERQGGDTQYF. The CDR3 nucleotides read TGTGCCATCAGTGAGCGGCAGGGCGGTGATACGCAGTATTTT.

This CDR3 reads CASSGGGGQPLDEQFF. The CDR3 DNA sequence: TGTGCCAGCAGCGGGGGCGGGGGACAGCCTTTGGATGAGCAGTTCTTC. The V call is TRBV9, the J call TRBJ2-1; D is tentatively TRBD1 or TRBD2 (7 bases each). Germline CDR1 reads SGDLS; CDR2 reads YYNGEE. The CDR3 has 16 residues. Trimming took off 3 bases at V and 8 bases at J, with 21 bases between the two ends.

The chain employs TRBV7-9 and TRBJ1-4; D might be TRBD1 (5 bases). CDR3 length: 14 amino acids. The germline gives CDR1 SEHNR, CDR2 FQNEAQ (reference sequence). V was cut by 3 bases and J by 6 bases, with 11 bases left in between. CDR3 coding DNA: TGTGCCAGCAGCTTTCGGCAGGGTGATGAAAAACTGTTTTTT. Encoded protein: CASSFRQGDEKLFF.

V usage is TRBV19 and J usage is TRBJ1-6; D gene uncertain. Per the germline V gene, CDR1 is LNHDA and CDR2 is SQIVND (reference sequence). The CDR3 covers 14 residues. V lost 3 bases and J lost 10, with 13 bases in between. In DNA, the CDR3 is TGTGCCAGTAGTATGAGGGAGGTAGGATCACCCCTCCACTTT. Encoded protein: CASSMREVGSPLHF.

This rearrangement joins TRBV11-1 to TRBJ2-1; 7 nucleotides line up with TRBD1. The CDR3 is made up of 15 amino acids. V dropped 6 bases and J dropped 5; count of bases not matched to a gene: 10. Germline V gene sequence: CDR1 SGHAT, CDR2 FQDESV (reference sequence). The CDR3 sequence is CASSLRQGWNNEQFF. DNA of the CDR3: TGTGCCAGCAGTCTTCGACAGGGTTGGAACAATGAGCAGTTCTTC.

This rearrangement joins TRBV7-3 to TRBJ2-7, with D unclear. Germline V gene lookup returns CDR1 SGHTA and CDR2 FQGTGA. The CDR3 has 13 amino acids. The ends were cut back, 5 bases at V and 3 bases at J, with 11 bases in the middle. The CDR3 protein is CASSPQPNYEQYF. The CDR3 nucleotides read TGTGCCAGCAGCCCACAGCCAAACTACGAGCAGTACTTC.